The 2 T cell receptor beta chains reported below all come from one sample, sequenced in a study of T cells in Graves' hyperthyroidism and ophthalmopathy (dated by TCRdb to about 2019). The library was prepared using multiplex PCR. TCRdb records Illumina HiSeq 2000 as the sequencer. Amplification of TCR beta CDR3 regions was carried out from RNA transcripts. The TCR CDR3 was subjected to a first round of RT-PCR using the HTBI primer set and the Qiagen OneStep RT-PCR kit. TCRdb reworked the public reads: Q25 trimming with fastp, MiXCR clone assembly, productive beta chains retained. Rows are unified per CDR3 protein, each entry keeping the most common DNA and genes. The sample table contains around 420,000 distinct CDR3 sequences; only one count was recorded for approximately 13% of them. About 4.9% of the sample is held by the ten biggest clonotypes. The sequenced sample was blood. The receptors stem from a woman under 30 with Graves' hyperthyroidism.

This chain uses TRBV4-1 with TRBJ2-7; no clear D. Germline CDR1 is MGHRA and CDR2 is YSYEKL. The CDR3 has 16 residues. Trimming shortened V by 4 bases and J by 2 bases, and 18 bases separated the two germline ends. DNA of the CDR3: TGCGCCAGCAGCCTGTTACTAACTGGCAGCGCCTACGAGCAGTACTTC. This translates into CASSLLLTGSAYEQYF.

This clonotype was observed a handful of times. The genes are TRBV5-8 and TRBJ1-2; D is undetermined. Germline CDR1 and CDR2: SGHTS and YDEGEE. V lost 4 bases to trimming and J lost 5 bases, with 15 bases between them. The CDR3 sequence is 14 residues long. The CDR3 sequence: CASSGRKPTYGYTF. CDR3 in DNA: TGTGCCAGCAGCGGAAGAAAGCCAACGTATGGCTACACCTTC.